The rows below give T cell receptor beta chains drawn from one sample of a study of T cell responses to AZD1222 COVID-19 vaccine. Sequencing was performed with immunoSEQ multiplex PCR; in TCRdb, only in-frame clones are kept and a portion is missing. This table holds 96,000 or so clones, around 90% found once. The sample consisted of peripheral blood, taken on day 0 of AZD1222 vaccination. Receptor source: an adult in good health. Both conserved end residues are part of each CDR3.

CDR3 length	V gene	J gene	CDR3 protein
17	TRBV15	TRBJ2-7	CATSSRGGAGPRYEQYF
17	TRBV6-2/TRBV6-3	TRBJ2-1	CASSLLTGLAVHNEQFF
16	TRBV28	TRBJ1-1	CASSLMSGAGGTEAFF
13	TRBV28	TRBJ2-7	CASRPGPRYEQYF
14	TRBV2	TRBJ1-1	CASSLTGESPEAFF
12	TRBV12-3/TRBV12-4	TRBJ2-7	CASGPDSYEQYF
13	TRBV10-3	TRBJ2-1	CAISGGLLGEQFF
14	TRBV28	TRBJ2-2	CASSLTGSTGELFF
17	TRBV7-2	TRBJ2-7	CASSSSRLAGERGEQYF
14	TRBV5-1	TRBJ2-3	CASGLDWIADTQYF
11	TRBV10-3	TRBJ1-2	CANQGASGYTF
17	TRBV19	TRBJ1-2	CASSMTWGGSYPHGYTF
18	TRBV7-2	TRBJ2-7	CASSLEAAGGDIAYEQYF
13	TRBV9	TRBJ2-3	CASSFGLAGTQYF
16	TRBV15	TRBJ2-2	CATSSSGLAKDGELFF
17	TRBV7-9	TRBJ2-2	CASSLVLASGNTGELFF
17	TRBV24-1	TRBJ2-1	CATSESLATSSYNEQFF
17	TRBV24-1	TRBJ1-5	CATSDPFGTDSNQPQHF
13	TRBV6-2/TRBV6-3	TRBJ2-7	CASSYFPGTEQYF
18	TRBV5-1	TRBJ2-6	CASSLVSAQSSGANVLTF
15	TRBV4-2	TRBJ2-5	CASSQDALQQETQYF
13	TRBV19	TRBJ1-5	CASSGQWGQPQHF
14	TRBV4-2	TRBJ2-3	CASSQAGSTDTQYF
13	TRBV6-6	TRBJ2-7	CASSLLVSYEQYF
16	TRBV6-5	TRBJ2-7	CASSYRGASATYEQYF
13	TRBV19	TRBJ1-1	CASKDIRNTEAFF
12	TRBV28	TRBJ2-2	CASQGNTGELFF
15	TRBV19	TRBJ2-1	CASSPGTSLGNEQFF
14	TRBV9	TRBJ2-6	CASSVDRVHPVLTF
16	TRBV5-6	TRBJ2-6	CASSLAVGLGANVLTF
14	TRBV25-1	TRBJ2-1	CASNPGTTYNEQFF
14	TRBV28	TRBJ1-5	CASSSGQGGQPQHF
9	TRBV9	TRBJ2-3	CASGDTQYF
15	TRBV6-2/TRBV6-3	TRBJ2-5	CASSYSKRTQETQYF
16	TRBV27	TRBJ2-1	CASSEIAGGPENEQFF
13	TRBV5-4	TRBJ2-3	CASSATPGDTQYF
13	TRBV12-3/TRBV12-4	TRBJ1-1	CASSWQENTEAFF